This section outlines one TCR beta chain sequence together with its context. This sample was taken from a study of cytomegalovirus exposure and HLA in healthy donors. 60 Vbeta and 13 Jbeta primers were used in PCR. Sequencing was performed with immunoSEQ multiplex PCR; in TCRdb, only in-frame clones are kept and a portion is missing. Seen here are about 180,000 clones, around 82% observed once, and the top ten hold 4.5% to 6%. Material for sequencing was PBMCs. The sequence derives from a man between 35 and 55 years old in good health and CMV-seronegative.

CDR3 amino acids: CASSLSQGNPQYF. DNA for the CDR3: TGTGCCAGCAGCTTGTCTCAGGGTAATCCGCAGTATTTT. J is TRBJ2-3 and V is TRBV5-4; tentative D call: TRBD1 (5 bases). The CDR3 is 13 residues long. The germline V gene has CDR1 SGHNT and CDR2 YYREEE (reference sequence). Trimming stripped 1 base from V and 10 bases from J, with 13 bases between.